Presented here are 5 T cell receptor beta chains from one specimen sequenced in a study of tumor and adjacent non-tumor tissue in lung cancer. The library came from three nested PCR rounds adapted from ARM-PCR protocols. A single record per CDR3 protein comes from TCRdb applying MiXCR to the multiplex PCR reads. The sample has about 110,000 distinct CDR3 sequences, roughly 75% seen once. This sample's RNA came from whole unsorted tissue. The specimen sequenced was lung tumor tissue. These receptors were taken from a woman aged 60 to 75 with non-small cell lung cancer.

This clonotype came up a few times. This may be a read error, as it is one base from a much larger clone. The gene calls are TRBV29-1 and TRBJ2-1; weak D call: TRBD1 (6 bases). Germline CDR1 reads SQVTM; CDR2 reads ANQGSEA. Trimming pared 3 bases from V and 8 bases from J, leaving 14 bases between. The CDR3 covers 13 residues. The CDR3 loop reads CSVDRQVRDEQFF. The CDR3 DNA sequence: TGCAGCGTTGATAGACAGGTTCGGGATGAGCAGTTCTTC.

Details on this clonotype: Because it lacks the conserved phenylalanine or tryptophan at the end, this CDR3 is likely a read error. The V and J genes are TRBV6-5 and TRBJ2-3, with D possibly called TRBD1 or TRBD2 (6 bases each). From germline, CDR1 is MNHEY and CDR2 SVGAGI. Deletions cut 10 bases from V and 7 bases from J, with 21 bases between. The CDR3 extends over 14 amino acids. CDR3 coding DNA: TGTGCCAACAGAGGGGGGCGGGGTTCATATACGCAGTATCTT. Amino acid sequence: CANRGGRGSYTQYL.

About this clonotype itself: Germline and junction disagree at one end, which may indicate a read error. The chain couples TRBV11-2 to TRBJ2-3; maybe TRBD2 (6 bases). This CDR3 has 15 residues. Germline V lookup: CDR1 SGHAT, CDR2 FQNNGV. The CDR3 DNA is TGTGTCAGCAGTGCCACCGGGACTGCCACAGATACGCGGTATTTT. Protein product: CVSSATGTATDTRYF.

On this clonotype: The final CDR3 position lacks the conserved phenylalanine or tryptophan, pointing to a likely read error. This chain joins TRBV11-1 and TRBJ1-1; D not resolved. The germline CDR1 and CDR2 sequences are SGHAT and FQDESV (reference sequence). The CDR3 spans 14 residues. This CDR3 reads CASSFIGRAAGAFY. In DNA form, the CDR3 reads TGTGCTAGCAGCTTTATTGGGAGAGCAGCCGGGGCTTTCTAT.

About this clonotype: This may stem from a read error, because a much larger clone lies one nucleotide away. The chain has TRBV6-2 or TRBV6-3 and TRBJ2-5; tentative D call: TRBD2 (5 bases). Germline V gene sequence: CDR1 MNHEY, CDR2 SVGEGT. V lost 2 bases to trimming and J lost 5 bases, with 6 bases between them. There are 12 residues in the CDR3. The CDR3, as DNA: TGTGCCAGCAGTTACCCGGGGGAGACCCAGTACTTC. Residues: CASSYPGETQYF.